This passage covers 32 T cell receptor beta chains from one sample sequenced in a study of T-cell memory formation after mild COVID-19. TCRdb redid the calling of the 5' RACE reads with MiXCR, one entry per CDR3 protein. The sample records 450,000 or so distinct CDR3 sequences, 20% being singletons. The material sequenced was PBMCs or a T cell subset sorted from them (not recorded which). The source of these receptors is an adult woman who had mild COVID-19 (a few samples of this study predate the infection). Cell type and time point are not known.

Only a few counts were recorded for this clonotype. The V and J genes are TRBV27 and TRBJ1-6; no reliable D call. The CDR3 is made up of 16 amino acids. CDR1 and CDR2 (germline): MNHEY, SMNVEV (reference sequence). The germline V and J ends were trimmed by 5 bases and 0 bases, with 11 bases remaining between them. This chain's CDR3 is CASSGVTSSYNSPLHF. The CDR3 DNA is TGTGCCAGCAGTGGGGTGACTTCCTCCTATAATTCACCCCTCCACTTT.

The CDR3 reads CATSRARFQETQYF. The CDR3 DNA reads TGTGCCACCAGCAGAGCAAGGTTCCAGGAGACCCAGTACTTC. The chain links TRBV15 to TRBJ2-5; D gene uncertain. The length of the CDR3 is 14 residues. Germline CDR1 and CDR2: LNHNV and YYDKDF (reference sequence). V was pared by 1 base and J by 5 bases, with 11 bases between.

The V call is TRBV7-8, the J call TRBJ1-5, with a possible D match to TRBD1 (6 bases). Germline assignment: CDR1 SGHVS and CDR2 FQNEAQ. This CDR3 comprises 18 residues. Trimming shortened V by 6 bases and J by 2 bases, and 23 bases separated the two germline ends. Here the CDR3 reads CASSPPIYQGPRNQPQHF. CDR3 bases: TGTGCCAGCAGTCCCCCGATTTACCAGGGGCCCCGCAATCAGCCCCAGCATTTT.

In its sample, this clonotype was seen a few times. J is TRBJ1-1 and V is TRBV5-1; tentative D call: TRBD1 (5 bases). V was shortened by 2 bases and J by 0 bases, with 20 bases between the two germline ends. Germline assignment: CDR1 SGHRS and CDR2 YFSETQ. CDR3 size: 18 residues. This CDR3 reads CASSLPPLGQGLNTEAFF. CDR3 in DNA: TGCGCCAGCAGCTTACCACCCCTTGGACAAGGGCTGAACACTGAAGCTTTCTTT. Filled out from reference TRBV5-1 and TRBJ1-1, the complete variable domain reads KAGVTQTPRYLIKTRGQQVTLSCSPISGHRSVSWYQQTPGQGLQFLFEYFSETQRNKGNFPGRFSGRQFSNSRSEMNVSTLELGDSALYLCASSLPPLGQGLNTEAFFGQGTRLTVV.

V gene TRBV6-1 combines with J gene TRBJ1-1; TRBD1 matches at 7 bases. The J segment lost 5 bases and the V segment lost 6 bases, leaving 15 bases of the junction unmatched. The CDR3 covers 16 residues. CDR1 and CDR2 from the germline V gene are MNHNS and SASEGT. This CDR3 reads CASRRDSPLKRTEAFF. The DNA of the CDR3 is TGTGCCAGCAGGAGGGACAGCCCACTAAAGAGGACTGAAGCTTTCTTT.

Ten or more counts support this clonotype. This chain uses TRBV7-2 with TRBJ2-7; 12 bases match TRBD1. The CDR3 sequence is 16 residues long. Germline V gives CDR1 SGHTA, CDR2 FQGNSA. The junction had 4 bases not matched to a gene; V was cut back by 1 base and J by 3 bases. CDR3 nucleotides: TGTGCCAGCAGCTTAGGTGGGACAGGGGGCATCTACGAGCAGTACTTC. It codes for CASSLGGTGGIYEQYF.

The chain combines TRBV5-4 with TRBJ2-3; D ambiguous. This CDR3 contains 14 residues. The V and J ends lost 0 bases and 5 bases respectively, with 10 bases between them. Germline lookup yields CDR1 SGHNT and CDR2 YYREEE (reference sequence). The CDR3 protein is CASSLEWVGDTQYF. The CDR3, as DNA: TGTGCCAGCAGCTTGGAGTGGGTAGGAGATACGCAGTATTTT. The entire variable domain, with the rest obtained from reference TRBV5-4 and TRBJ2-3, is as follows: ETGVTQSPTHLIKTRGQQVTLRCSSQSGHNTVSWYQQALGQGPQFIFQYYREEENGRGNFPPRFSGLQFPNYSSELNVNALELDDSALYLCASSLEWVGDTQYFGPGTRLTVL.

This clonotype came up many times. The CDR3 loop is CASSLTRGTDTQYF. The DNA for the CDR3 is TGTGCCAGCAGTTTAACCCGGGGGACAGATACGCAGTATTTT. The rearrangement joins TRBV12-3 or TRBV12-4 to TRBJ2-3, with a tentative D call TRBD2 (6 bases). V lost 2 bases and J lost 3, with 9 bases in between. The CDR3 runs to 14 residues.

The V and J genes are TRBV7-6 and TRBJ2-1; 8 nucleotides agree with TRBD2. Germline CDR1 reads SGHVS; CDR2 reads FNYEAQ. The CDR3 has 13 amino acids. Trimming cost V 5 bases and J 6 bases; bases outside gene matches: 3. CDR3 region: CASSATSGNEQFF. CDR3 DNA: TGTGCCAGCAGCGCAACTAGCGGCAATGAGCAGTTCTTC.

This clonotype occurred many times. The CDR3 reads CASSYSGTGEVYEQYF. The CDR3, as DNA: TGCGCCAGCAGCTACTCCGGGACAGGGGAAGTCTACGAGCAGTACTTC. The chain is built from TRBV4-3 and TRBJ2-7; 10 bases are shared with TRBD1. V shed 5 bases and J 3 bases; nucleotides not matched to a gene: 10. The CDR3 runs to 16 residues. Germline lookup yields CDR1 LGHNA and CDR2 YSLEER.

This clonotype has at least ten counts. The CDR3 loop is CASSLGRRTGSYEQYF. In DNA, the CDR3 is TGTGCCAGCAGCTTGGGGCGGAGGACAGGGTCCTACGAGCAGTACTTC. The chain couples TRBV5-6 to TRBJ2-7; 8 bases align to TRBD1. This CDR3 region has 16 residues. Germline values: CDR1 SGHDT, CDR2 YYEEEE. V dropped 0 bases and J dropped 1; count of bases not matched to a gene: 6.

This clonotype was counted only a few times. V usage is TRBV6-5 and J usage is TRBJ1-6; the D gene is possibly TRBD1 (6 bases). Trimming took off 7 bases at V and 7 bases at J, with 14 bases between the two ends. Germline CDR1 is MNHEY and CDR2 is SVGAGI. The CDR3 has 14 amino acids. The CDR3: CASNEGVLNSPLHF. The CDR3 DNA follows: TGTGCCAGCAATGAGGGGGTCTTAAATTCACCCCTCCACTTT.

The chain employs TRBV29-1 and TRBJ2-3; tentative D call: TRBD1 (5 bases). Germline-derived CDR1 and CDR2 are SQVTM and ANQGSEA. V gave up 4 bases and J gave up 5 bases, with 16 bases separating them. This CDR3 comprises 14 residues. CDR3 DNA sequence: TGCAGCGTTGGTGTGCAGGGCCGTAAAGATACGCAGTATTTT. It encodes CSVGVQGRKDTQYF.

This clonotype was picked up many times. This chain connects TRBV20-1 to TRBJ2-7; 7 bases match TRBD1. CDR1 and CDR2 (germline): DFQATT, SNEGSKA (reference sequence). CDR3 size: 14 residues. V shed 5 bases, J shed 0 bases, and the junction held 7 bases outside the gene matches. CDR3 nucleotides: TGCAGTGCTCAGGATACAGGGGACTCCTACGAGCAGTACTTC. Its protein is CSAQDTGDSYEQYF.

As DNA, the CDR3 is TGTGCCAGCAGTTCGACAGGGGCGAGGGGGGAGCAGTTCTTC. It translates to CASSSTGARGEQFF. V gene TRBV12-3 or TRBV12-4 combines with J gene TRBJ2-1; TRBD1 agrees at 8 bases. V shed 4 bases, J shed 10 bases, and the junction held 9 bases outside the gene matches. This CDR3 has 14 residues.

This clonotype came up many times. V and J are TRBV27 and TRBJ2-7; TRBD1 matches at 7 bases. The germline gives CDR1 MNHEY, CDR2 SMNVEV (reference sequence). V dropped 4 bases and J dropped 3; count of bases not matched to a gene: 12. The CDR3 covers 16 residues. The CDR3 protein is CASSSYVSGTDYEQYF. CDR3 DNA: TGTGCCAGCAGTTCCTACGTCTCCGGGACAGACTACGAGCAGTACTTC.

The chain combines TRBV6-6 with TRBJ1-4, with D perhaps matching TRBD1 (5 bases). The CDR3 has 14 residues. V was pared by 6 bases and J by 8 bases, with 16 bases between. Per the germline V gene, CDR1 is MNHNY and CDR2 is SVGAGI (reference sequence). The CDR3 is CASSRGPAEEKLFF. In nucleotides, the CDR3 is TGTGCCAGCAGCCGGGGACCTGCGGAAGAAAAACTGTTTTTT.

The table lists this clonotype with a few counts. V is TRBV7-9 and J is TRBJ1-1; D is possibly TRBD1 (6 bases). This CDR3 has 14 amino acids. Trimming left V 7 bases short and J 0 bases short, with 12 bases between. Germline V CDR1 and CDR2: SEHNR, FQNEAQ (reference sequence). The CDR3 loop is CASNPGVMNTEAFF. The CDR3 region has the DNA TGTGCCAGCAACCCAGGGGTGATGAACACTGAAGCTTTCTTT.

This chain links TRBV4-1 with TRBJ1-5; D is unclear. The CDR3 is 15 residues long. V dropped 0 bases and J dropped 4 bases, with 10 bases sitting between them. Germline CDR1 and CDR2: MGHRA and YSYEKL. Written as DNA, the CDR3 is TGCGCCAGCAGCCAAGAGGAGGTCCTTAATCAGCCCCAGCATTTT. Translating it yields CASSQEEVLNQPQHF.

The chain uses TRBV7-9 and TRBJ2-1; D gene uncertain. Germline assignment: CDR1 SEHNR and CDR2 FQNEAQ (reference sequence). The CDR3 length is 13 residues. Deletions cut 4 bases from V and 7 bases from J, with 11 bases between. CDR3 in amino acids: CASSSGRVNEQFF. The CDR3 bases are TGTGCCAGCAGCTCTGGCAGAGTTAATGAGCAGTTCTTC.

This chain uses TRBV7-3 with TRBJ1-1, with 9 bases lining up with TRBD1. With 2 bases clipped from V and 1 base from J, the junction kept 5 bases outside the gene matches. Germline V CDR1 and CDR2: SGHTA, FQGTGA. The length of the CDR3 is 16 residues. CDR3 sequence: CASSLQGQGGNTEAFF. CDR3 sequence (DNA): TGTGCCAGCAGCTTACAGGGACAGGGAGGGAACACTGAAGCTTTCTTT.

This clonotype was found many times. The chain combines TRBV20-1 with TRBJ2-1; D is unclear. The CDR3 is made up of 15 amino acids. V lost 3 bases to trimming and J lost 0 bases, with 12 bases between them. Germline V gives CDR1 DFQATT, CDR2 SNEGSKA (reference sequence). The CDR3 sequence is CSASNVGSSYNEQFF. The CDR3 nucleotides are TGCAGTGCTAGCAATGTGGGAAGCTCCTACAATGAGCAGTTCTTC.

The chain uses TRBV20-1 and TRBJ1-1; a weak D match, TRBD1 (5 bases). This CDR3 comprises 15 residues. Germline V lookup: CDR1 DFQATT, CDR2 SNEGSKA (reference sequence). Trimming took off 4 bases at V and 5 bases at J, with 20 bases between the two ends. In DNA form, the CDR3 reads TGCAGTGCTATACAGGCCCCGAGGGCGGGGACTGAAGCTTTCTTT. Protein sequence: CSAIQAPRAGTEAFF.

In this sample, this clonotype turned up a few times. This chain joins TRBV3-1 and TRBJ2-3; TRBD2 is a possible D gene (6 bases). The CDR3 spans 16 residues. The germline V and J ends were trimmed by 0 bases and 5 bases, with 15 bases remaining between them. Germline V gene data show CDR1 as LGHDT and CDR2 as YNNKEL (reference sequence). DNA for the CDR3: TGTGCCAGCAGCCAAGAATGGAATAGCGGAGAAGATACGCAGTATTTT. Its protein is CASSQEWNSGEDTQYF.

This clonotype was counted between two and nine times. The chain is built from TRBV20-1 and TRBJ2-1, with D hard to call. Looked up from germline, CDR1 is DFQATT and CDR2 is SNEGSKA (reference sequence). This CDR3 contains 15 residues. Trimming took 5 bases from V and 4 from J, leaving 18 bases between them. CDR3 loop: CSALLPGPLYNEQFF. CDR3 nucleotide sequence: TGCAGTGCTCTTCTCCCGGGTCCCCTTTACAATGAGCAGTTCTTC.

The gene calls are TRBV9 and TRBJ2-6; 14 positions agree with TRBD2. Germline-derived CDR1 and CDR2 are SGDLS and YYNGEE. Trimming removed 3 bases from V and 1 base from J; junction bases left unmatched: 6. The CDR3 is 19 residues long. This CDR3 reads CASSARGTSGRSGANVLTF. DNA for the CDR3: TGTGCCAGCAGCGCTCGGGGGACTAGCGGGAGATCTGGGGCCAACGTCCTGACTTTC.

The chain has TRBV27 and TRBJ2-7, with 10 bases lining up with TRBD1. Germline V lookup: CDR1 MNHEY, CDR2 SMNVEV (reference sequence). V was clipped by 5 bases and J by 4 bases; unmatched bases: 8. CDR3 size: 15 residues. The CDR3 bases are TGTGCCAGCAGTCGACCGGGACAGGGGTTGTACGAGCAGTACTTC. This gives the protein CASSRPGQGLYEQYF.

The chain is built from TRBV28 and TRBJ2-7; 10 nucleotides line up with TRBD1. The CDR3 has 16 amino acids. Trimming at V came to 6 bases and at J to 2 bases, leaving 10 bases not matched to a gene. Germline V gene lookup returns CDR1 MDHEN and CDR2 SYDVKM. In DNA form, the CDR3 reads TGTGCCAGCAGCGCGAATACGGACAGGGGGGCCTACGAGCAGTACTTC. Its protein product is CASSANTDRGAYEQYF. The variable domain in full, completed from reference TRBV28 and TRBJ2-7, reads DVKVTQSSRYLVKRTGEKVFLECVQDMDHENMFWYRQDPGLGLRLIYFSYDVKMKEKGDIPEGYSVSREKKERFSLILESASTNQTSMYLCASSANTDRGAYEQYFGPGTRLTVT.

The gene calls are TRBV10-3 and TRBJ2-7; TRBD2 might be the D (5 bases). The germline CDR1 and CDR2 sequences are ENHRY and SYGVKD. This CDR3 contains 11 residues. V shed 6 bases and J shed 3 bases, with 6 bases lying between them. CDR3 nucleotide sequence: TGTGCCATCAGCCGGGACTACGAGCAGTACTTC. Translated, it gives CAISRDYEQYF.

This clonotype was seen ten or more times. This sequence joins TRBV18 and TRBJ2-5; 10 nucleotides match TRBD1. This CDR3 contains 13 residues. Germline assignment: CDR1 KGHSH and CDR2 LQKENI. V lost 3 bases, J lost 5 bases, and 0 bases stayed unmatched. The CDR3 region is CASSPGQGETQYF. In DNA form, the CDR3 reads TGTGCCAGCTCACCGGGACAGGGGGAGACCCAGTACTTC.

This clonotype has a handful of counts. The CDR3 DNA reads as TGTGCCAGCAGCTTAAGGGACTCCTTGCTCGGTGAGCAGTTCTTC. It specifies CASSLRDSLLGEQFF. The J gene is TRBJ2-1, the V gene TRBV7-4, with D perhaps matching TRBD2 (6 bases). This CDR3 is 15 amino acids long. V was clipped by 2 bases and J by 9 bases, with 17 bases between them. Looked up from germline, CDR1 is SGHVT and CDR2 is SQSDAQ.

This clonotype has a count of ten or more. The rearrangement links TRBV20-1 to TRBJ2-7; D gene ambiguous. The CDR3 has 11 amino acids. Germline CDR1 DFQATT, CDR2 SNEGSKA (reference sequence). CDR3 DNA sequence: TGCAGCCTCCTGAGCTCCTACGAGCAGTACTTC. Translation: CSLLSSYEQYF.